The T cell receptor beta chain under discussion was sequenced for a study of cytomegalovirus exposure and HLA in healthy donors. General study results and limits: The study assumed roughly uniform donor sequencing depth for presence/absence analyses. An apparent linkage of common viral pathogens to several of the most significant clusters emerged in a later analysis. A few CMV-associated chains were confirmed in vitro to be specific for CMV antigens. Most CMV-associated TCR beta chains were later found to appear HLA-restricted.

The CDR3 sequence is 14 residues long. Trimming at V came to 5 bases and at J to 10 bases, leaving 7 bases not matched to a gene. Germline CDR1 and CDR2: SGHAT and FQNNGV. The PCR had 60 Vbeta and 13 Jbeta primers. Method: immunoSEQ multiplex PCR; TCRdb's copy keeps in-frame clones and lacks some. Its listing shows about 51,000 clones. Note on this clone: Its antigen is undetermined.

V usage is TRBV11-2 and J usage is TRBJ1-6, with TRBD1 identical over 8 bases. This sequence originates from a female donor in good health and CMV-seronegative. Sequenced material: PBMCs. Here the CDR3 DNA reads TGTGCCAGCAGCCCCCGACAGGGGCAATCACCCCTCCACTTT. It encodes CASSPRQGQSPLHF. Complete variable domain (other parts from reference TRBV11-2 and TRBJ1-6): EAGVAQSPRYKIIEKRQSVAFWCNPISGHATLYWYQQILGQGPKLLIQFQNNGVVDDSQLPKDRFSAERLKGVDSTLKIQPAKLEDSAVYLCASSPRQGQSPLHFGNGTRLTVT.